Shown below are 15 T cell receptor beta chains from a single sample sequenced in a study of brain T cells in children with intractable seizures. Clones were read by immunoSEQ multiplex PCR, and TCRdb kept only the in-frame ones, dropping some. The top ten hold 3.8% of the sample, which has roughly 110,000 clones, under 95% seen once. This material consisted of peripheral blood, taken at surgery. The receptors originated from a boy in the first two years of life with hemimegalencephaly and intractable seizures.

This clone was counted between two and nine times. The chain recombines TRBV7-9 with TRBJ1-5; unclear D gene. Germline-derived CDR1 and CDR2 are SEHNR and FQNEAQ (reference sequence). This CDR3 comprises 12 residues. V lost 1 base and J 6 bases, leaving 4 bases between the germline ends. In nucleotides, the CDR3 is TGTGCCAGCAGCTTAGGCGGTCAGCCCCAGCATTTT. Its protein product is CASSLGGQPQHF.

The V and J genes are TRBV3-1 (or the pseudogene TRBV3-2) and TRBJ1-5, with D perhaps TRBD1 (5 bases). Germline CDR1 and CDR2: LGHDT and YNNKEL (reference sequence). Trimming left V 0 bases short and J 4 bases short, with 13 bases between. The CDR3 is 16 residues long. DNA for the CDR3: TGTGCCAGCAGCCAAGATCCGGGACCTGGGAATCAGCCCCAGCATTTT. This sequence encodes CASSQDPGPGNQPQHF.

V usage is TRBV3-1 (or the pseudogene TRBV3-2) and J usage is TRBJ2-7, with D maybe TRBD1 (6 bases). The germline gives CDR1 LGHDT, CDR2 YNNKEL (reference sequence). Trimming pared 5 bases from V and 5 bases from J, leaving 22 bases between. The CDR3 has 16 amino acids. The CDR3 loop is CASSTQGSGAPDEQYF. CDR3 DNA: TGTGCCAGCAGCACGCAGGGGTCTGGGGCCCCCGACGAGCAGTACTTC.

The chain carries TRBV3-1 (or the pseudogene TRBV3-2) and TRBJ2-3; possibly TRBD1 or TRBD2 for D (5 bases each). This CDR3 contains 16 residues. Germline CDR1 and CDR2: LGHDT and YNNKEL (reference sequence). V was trimmed by 2 bases and J by 1 base, leaving 13 bases between them. The CDR3 DNA reads as TGTGCCAGCAGCCAAAGGCCCACGGGGCGCACAGATACGCAGTATTTT. Translation: CASSQRPTGRTDTQYF.

The sample holds one count of this clone. The chain employs TRBV28 and TRBJ1-4; D not certain. The CDR3 extends over 13 amino acids. V was clipped by 3 bases and J by 8 bases, with 10 bases between them. Germline loops: CDR1 MDHEN, CDR2 SYDVKM. Written as DNA, the CDR3 is TGTGCCAGCAGTTTGCGCGGAAAGGAAAAACTGTTTTTT. This sequence encodes CASSLRGKEKLFF.

This clone was counted once. The chain is built from TRBV14 and TRBJ1-1; tentative D call: TRBD1 (5 bases). Germline V lookup: CDR1 SGHDN, CDR2 FVKESK. The CDR3 runs to 12 residues. Trimming cost V 4 bases and J 7 bases, with 10 bases left between them. CDR3 nucleotide sequence: TGTGCCAGCAGCCGTCGACAGATTGAAGCTTTCTTT. Protein: CASSRRQIEAFF.

The table lists this clone with a count of one. The chain recombines TRBV29-1 with TRBJ2-1; D uncertain. This CDR3 contains 15 residues. Trimming removed 0 bases from V and 4 bases from J, with 13 bases in between. The V gene's germline CDR1 is SQVTM and CDR2 ANQGSEA. CDR3 sequence (DNA): TGCAGCGTTGAAGATCGAAGGAGCATTTACAATGAGCAGTTCTTC. Encoded protein: CSVEDRRSIYNEQFF.

This chain uses TRBV6-2 or TRBV6-3 with TRBJ2-2, with D possibly TRBD2 on 6 matching bases. Germline V gene lookup returns CDR1 MNHEY and CDR2 SVGEGT. V was cut by 5 bases and J by 4 bases, with 11 bases left in between. This CDR3 is 14 amino acids long. CDR3 DNA: TGTGCCAGCAGTGCCCAGGGAGGCACCGGGGAGCTGTTTTTT. It specifies CASSAQGGTGELFF.

The gene calls are TRBV7-9 and TRBJ1-4; 8 bases fit TRBD1. The CDR3 is made up of 14 amino acids. In germline, CDR1 is SEHNR, CDR2 FQNEAQ (reference sequence). V shed 5 bases, J shed 7 bases, and the junction held 6 bases outside the gene matches. The CDR3 region is CASSRTGTGEKLFF. CDR3 bases: TGTGCCAGCAGCCGGACAGGGACGGGTGAAAAACTGTTTTTT.

The chain uses TRBV27 and TRBJ2-1, with 9 bases identical to TRBD1. The CDR3 is 14 residues long. Germline-derived CDR1 and CDR2 are MNHEY and SMNVEV (reference sequence). The J segment lost 6 bases and the V segment lost 10 bases, leaving 10 bases of the junction unmatched. CDR3 DNA sequence: TGTGCCACGTCGGGACAGGGAATTTTCAATGAGCAGTTCTTC. This translates into CATSGQGIFNEQFF.

The chain couples TRBV6-6 to TRBJ2-1, with D possibly being TRBD1 (6 bases). In germline, CDR1 is MNHNY, CDR2 SVGAGI (reference sequence). The CDR3 sequence is 14 residues long. V lost 4 bases, J lost 14 bases, and 21 bases lay in between. The CDR3 nucleotides are TGTGCCAGCAGTTCCCTTCCGATGGGGGCGGTGGAGTTCTTC. Protein product: CASSSLPMGAVEFF.

This chain links TRBV7-2 with TRBJ2-7; the D gene is possibly TRBD2 (5 bases). CDR3 length: 18 residues. The germline V gene has CDR1 SGHTA and CDR2 FQGNSA. V was pared by 1 base and J by 2 bases, with 21 bases between. The CDR3 DNA reads as TGTGCCAGCAGCTTAGGGGTGGGAGTGCGGGCCTTAACCTACGAGCAGTACTTC. It specifies CASSLGVGVRALTYEQYF.

The CDR3: CASSSPNYGYTF. The CDR3 coding sequence is TGTGCCAGCAGCTCTCCTAACTATGGCTACACCTTC. The genes are TRBV11-2 and TRBJ1-2; D unresolved. CDR1 and CDR2 (germline): SGHAT, FQNNGV. This CDR3 region has 12 residues. Trimming took off 4 bases at V and 0 bases at J, with 3 bases between the two ends.

V and J are TRBV5-1 and TRBJ2-7; 10 bases fit TRBD1. With 5 bases clipped from V and 2 bases from J, the junction kept 4 bases outside the gene matches. The CDR3 totals 14 residues. Germline V gene lookup returns CDR1 SGHRS and CDR2 YFSETQ. In DNA form, the CDR3 reads TGCGCCAGCAGTTACGGGACAGGGGCCTACGAGCAGTACTTC. It is translated as CASSYGTGAYEQYF.

V is TRBV4-2 and J is TRBJ2-2, with 7 nucleotides matching TRBD2. Germline trimming cut 0 bases from V and 7 bases from J; bases unmatched to any gene: 8. From germline, CDR1 is LGHNA and CDR2 YNFKEQ. The CDR3 sequence is 16 residues long. CDR3 nucleotides: TGTGCCAGCAGCCAAGACCCTGGGGGGGGTAACGGGGAGCTGTTTTTT. This encodes CASSQDPGGGNGELFF.